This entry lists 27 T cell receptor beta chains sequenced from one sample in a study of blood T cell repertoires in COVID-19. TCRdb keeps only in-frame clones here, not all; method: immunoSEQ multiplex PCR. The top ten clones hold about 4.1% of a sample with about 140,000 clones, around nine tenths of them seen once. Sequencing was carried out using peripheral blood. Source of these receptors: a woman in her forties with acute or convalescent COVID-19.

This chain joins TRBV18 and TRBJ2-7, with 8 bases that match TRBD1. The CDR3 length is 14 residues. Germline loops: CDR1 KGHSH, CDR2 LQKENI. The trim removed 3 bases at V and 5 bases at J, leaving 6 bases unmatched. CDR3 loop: CASSPIQGGNEQYF. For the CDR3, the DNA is TGTGCCAGCTCACCGATACAGGGGGGTAACGAGCAGTACTTC.

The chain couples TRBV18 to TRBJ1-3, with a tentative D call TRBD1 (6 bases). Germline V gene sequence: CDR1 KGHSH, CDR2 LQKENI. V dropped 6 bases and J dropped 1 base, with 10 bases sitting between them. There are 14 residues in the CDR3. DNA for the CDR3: TGTGCCAGCTCCCGACAGGAATCTGGAAACACCATATATTTT. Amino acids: CASSRQESGNTIYF.

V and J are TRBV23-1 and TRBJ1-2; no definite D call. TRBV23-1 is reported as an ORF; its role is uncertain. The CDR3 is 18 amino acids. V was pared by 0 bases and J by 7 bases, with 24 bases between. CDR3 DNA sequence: TGCGCCAGCAGTCAATCGAGGCATTCCGTTTCCTACTTAACTGGCTACACCTTC. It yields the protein CASSQSRHSVSYLTGYTF.

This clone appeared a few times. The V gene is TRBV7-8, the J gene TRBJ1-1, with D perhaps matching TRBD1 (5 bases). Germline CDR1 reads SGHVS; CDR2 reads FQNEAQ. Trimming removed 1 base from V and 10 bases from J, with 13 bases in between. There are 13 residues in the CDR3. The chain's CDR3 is CASSLDPGRGAFF. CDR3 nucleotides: TGTGCCAGCAGCTTAGACCCCGGGAGGGGAGCTTTCTTT.

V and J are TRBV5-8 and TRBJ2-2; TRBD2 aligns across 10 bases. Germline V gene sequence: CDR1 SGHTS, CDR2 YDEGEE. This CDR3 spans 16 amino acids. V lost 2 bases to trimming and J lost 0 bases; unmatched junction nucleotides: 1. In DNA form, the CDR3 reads TGTGCCAGCAGCTTAACTAGCGGGGCGAACACCGGGGAGCTGTTTTTT. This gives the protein CASSLTSGANTGELFF.

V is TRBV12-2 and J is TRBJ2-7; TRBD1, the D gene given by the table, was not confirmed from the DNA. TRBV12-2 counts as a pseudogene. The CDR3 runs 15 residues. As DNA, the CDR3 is TGTGCAAGTCGCTTCCCCCGGGACAGGTCCCACGAGCAGTACTTC. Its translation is CASRFPRDRSHEQYF.

CDR3 coding DNA: TGTGCCAGCAGTGAGAGGGACAACAATGAGCAGTTCTTC. Its translation is CASSERDNNEQFF. The rearrangement links TRBV6-4 to TRBJ2-1, with a possible D match to TRBD1 (6 bases). Germline V gene data show CDR1 as MRHNA and CDR2 as SNTAGT. The CDR3 covers 13 residues. Trimming took off 3 bases at V and 5 bases at J, with 8 bases between the two ends.

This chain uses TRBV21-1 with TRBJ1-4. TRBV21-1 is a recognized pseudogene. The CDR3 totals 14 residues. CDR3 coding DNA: TGTGCCAGCAGGGCCCGCGGGCCCAATGAAAAACTGTTTTTT. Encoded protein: CASRARGPNEKLFF.

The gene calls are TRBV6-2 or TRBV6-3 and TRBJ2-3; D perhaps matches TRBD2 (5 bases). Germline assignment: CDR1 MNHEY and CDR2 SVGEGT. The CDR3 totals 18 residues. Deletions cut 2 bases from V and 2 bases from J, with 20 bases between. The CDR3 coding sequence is TGTGCCAGCAGTTACCCGGGCTTTGCGGGCACCTACACAGATACGCAGTATTTT. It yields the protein CASSYPGFAGTYTDTQYF.

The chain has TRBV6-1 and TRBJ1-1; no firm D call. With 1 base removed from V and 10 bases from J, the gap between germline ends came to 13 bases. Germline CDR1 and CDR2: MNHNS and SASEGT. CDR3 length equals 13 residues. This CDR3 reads CASSEVGGRVAFF. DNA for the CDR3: TGTGCCAGCAGTGAAGTAGGAGGGCGCGTAGCTTTCTTT.

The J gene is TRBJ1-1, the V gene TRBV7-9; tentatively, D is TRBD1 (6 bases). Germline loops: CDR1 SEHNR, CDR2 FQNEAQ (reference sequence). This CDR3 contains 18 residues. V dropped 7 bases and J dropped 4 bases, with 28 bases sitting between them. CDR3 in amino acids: CASTTYRDNTFKGTEAFF. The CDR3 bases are TGTGCCAGCACCACCTACCGGGACAACACCTTCAAGGGCACTGAAGCTTTCTTT.

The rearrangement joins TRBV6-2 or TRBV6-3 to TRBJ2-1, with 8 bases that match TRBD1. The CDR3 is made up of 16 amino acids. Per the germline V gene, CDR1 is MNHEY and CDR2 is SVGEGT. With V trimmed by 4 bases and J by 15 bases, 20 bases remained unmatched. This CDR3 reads CASSSHRQGPSDRPFF. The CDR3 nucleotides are TGTGCCAGCAGTTCCCACCGACAGGGGCCTTCCGACCGTCCGTTCTTC.

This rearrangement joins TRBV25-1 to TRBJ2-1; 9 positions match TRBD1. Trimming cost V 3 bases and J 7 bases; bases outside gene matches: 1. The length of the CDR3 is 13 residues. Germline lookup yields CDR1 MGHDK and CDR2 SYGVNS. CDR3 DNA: TGTGCCAGCAGTGATGACAGGGGGAATGAGCAGTTCTTC. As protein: CASSDDRGNEQFF.

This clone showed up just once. The CDR3 nucleotides read TGTGCCAGTAGTATAAGAGGGAGCGGATACGAGCAGTACTTC. Amino acids: CASSIRGSGYEQYF. This rearrangement joins TRBV19 to TRBJ2-7; weak D call: TRBD2 (5 bases). The V gene lost 2 bases and the J gene lost 4 bases, with 12 bases spanning the gap. Germline V CDR1 and CDR2: LNHDA, SQIVND (reference sequence). The CDR3 has 14 amino acids. The complete variable domain, with remaining parts taken from reference TRBV19 and TRBJ2-7, reads DGGITQSPKYLFRKEGQNVTLSCEQNLNHDAMYWYRQDPGQGLRLIYYSQIVNDFQKGDIAEGYSVSREKKESFPLTVTSAQKNPTAFYLCASSIRGSGYEQYFGPGTRLTVT.

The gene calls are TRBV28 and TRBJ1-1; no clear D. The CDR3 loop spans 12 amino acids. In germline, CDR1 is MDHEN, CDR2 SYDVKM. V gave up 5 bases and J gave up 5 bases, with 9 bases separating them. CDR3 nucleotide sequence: TGTGCCAGCAGTCCCCCTAAAACTGAAGCTTTCTTT. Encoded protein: CASSPPKTEAFF.

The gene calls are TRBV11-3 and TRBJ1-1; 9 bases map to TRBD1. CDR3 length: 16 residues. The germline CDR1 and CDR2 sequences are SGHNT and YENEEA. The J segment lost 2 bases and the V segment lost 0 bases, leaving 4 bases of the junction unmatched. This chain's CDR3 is CASSLETGQGNTEAFF. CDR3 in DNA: TGTGCCAGCAGCTTAGAAACGGGACAGGGTAACACTGAAGCTTTCTTT.

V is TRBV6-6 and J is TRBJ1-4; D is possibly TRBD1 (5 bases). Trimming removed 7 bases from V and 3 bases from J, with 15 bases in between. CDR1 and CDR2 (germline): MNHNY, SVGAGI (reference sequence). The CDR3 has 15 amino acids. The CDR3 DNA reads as TGTGCCAGCACCCCGGGGGGGACGGCTAATGAAAAACTGTTTTTT. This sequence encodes CASTPGGTANEKLFF.

In nucleotides, the CDR3 is TGTGCCAGCAGCTTAGCCCTGGACAGGTCCACTGAAGCTTTCTTT. Amino acids: CASSLALDRSTEAFF. This chain uses TRBV7-9 with TRBJ1-1; TRBD1 aligns across 7 bases. CDR1 is SEHNR and CDR2 is FQNEAQ in the germline V gene (reference sequence). The CDR3 is 15 amino acids. The J segment lost 4 bases and the V segment lost 0 bases, leaving 5 bases of the junction unmatched.

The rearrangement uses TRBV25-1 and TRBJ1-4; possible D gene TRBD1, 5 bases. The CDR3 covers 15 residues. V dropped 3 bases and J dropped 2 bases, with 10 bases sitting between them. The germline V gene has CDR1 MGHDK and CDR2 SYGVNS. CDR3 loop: CASSDPGWTNEKLFF. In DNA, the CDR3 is TGTGCCAGCAGTGATCCAGGGTGGACTAATGAAAAACTGTTTTTT.

CDR3 in amino acids: CASSFSPVPLNTEAFF. The CDR3 DNA follows: TGTGCCAGCAGCTTTTCCCCCGTCCCCCTGAACACTGAAGCTTTCTTT. This chain links TRBV7-8 with TRBJ1-1; D is uncertain. In germline, CDR1 is SGHVS, CDR2 FQNEAQ. The CDR3 consists of 16 residues. V shed 3 bases and J shed 0 bases, with 14 bases lying between them.

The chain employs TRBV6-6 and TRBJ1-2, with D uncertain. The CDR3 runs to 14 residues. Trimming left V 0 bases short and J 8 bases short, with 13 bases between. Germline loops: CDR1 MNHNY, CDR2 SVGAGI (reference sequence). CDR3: CASSYSIGREGYTF. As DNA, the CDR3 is TGTGCCAGCAGTTACTCGATAGGGAGGGAAGGCTACACCTTC.

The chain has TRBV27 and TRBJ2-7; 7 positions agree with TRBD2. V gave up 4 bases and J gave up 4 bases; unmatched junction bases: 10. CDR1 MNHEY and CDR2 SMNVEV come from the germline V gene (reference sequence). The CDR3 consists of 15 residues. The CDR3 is CASSWTVGRVYEQYF. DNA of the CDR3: TGTGCCAGCAGTTGGACGGTGGGGAGGGTTTACGAGCAGTACTTC.

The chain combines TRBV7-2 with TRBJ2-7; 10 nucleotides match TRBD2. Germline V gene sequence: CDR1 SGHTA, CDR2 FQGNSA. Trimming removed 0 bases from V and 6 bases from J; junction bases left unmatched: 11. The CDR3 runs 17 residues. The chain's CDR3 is CASSLAQERGGRGEQYF. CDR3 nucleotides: TGTGCCAGCAGCTTAGCGCAGGAGCGGGGGGGCCGTGGCGAGCAGTACTTC.

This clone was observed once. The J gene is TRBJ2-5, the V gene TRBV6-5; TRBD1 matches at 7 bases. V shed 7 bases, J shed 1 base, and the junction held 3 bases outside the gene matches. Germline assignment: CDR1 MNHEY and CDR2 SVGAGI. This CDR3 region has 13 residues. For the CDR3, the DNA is TGTGCCAGCAATAACAGGGGCCAAGAGACCCAGTACTTC. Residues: CASNNRGQETQYF.

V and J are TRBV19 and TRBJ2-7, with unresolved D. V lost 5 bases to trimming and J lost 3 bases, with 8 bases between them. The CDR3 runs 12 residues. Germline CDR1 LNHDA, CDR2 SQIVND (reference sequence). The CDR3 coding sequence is TGTGCCAGTAGTTTCTCAGGCTACGAGCAGTACTTC. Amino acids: CASSFSGYEQYF.

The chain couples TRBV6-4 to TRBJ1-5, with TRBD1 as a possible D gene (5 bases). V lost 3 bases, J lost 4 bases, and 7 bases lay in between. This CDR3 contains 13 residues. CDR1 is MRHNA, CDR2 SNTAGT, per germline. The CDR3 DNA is TGTGCCAGCAGTGAGGGGCTTAATCAGCCCCAGCATTTT. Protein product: CASSEGLNQPQHF.

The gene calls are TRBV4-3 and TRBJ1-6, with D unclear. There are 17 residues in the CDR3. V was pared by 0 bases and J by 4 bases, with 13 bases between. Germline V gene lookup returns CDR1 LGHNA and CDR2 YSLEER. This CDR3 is CASSQDLVNQYNSPLHF. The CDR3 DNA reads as TGCGCCAGCAGCCAAGATCTAGTAAATCAGTATAATTCACCCCTCCACTTT.